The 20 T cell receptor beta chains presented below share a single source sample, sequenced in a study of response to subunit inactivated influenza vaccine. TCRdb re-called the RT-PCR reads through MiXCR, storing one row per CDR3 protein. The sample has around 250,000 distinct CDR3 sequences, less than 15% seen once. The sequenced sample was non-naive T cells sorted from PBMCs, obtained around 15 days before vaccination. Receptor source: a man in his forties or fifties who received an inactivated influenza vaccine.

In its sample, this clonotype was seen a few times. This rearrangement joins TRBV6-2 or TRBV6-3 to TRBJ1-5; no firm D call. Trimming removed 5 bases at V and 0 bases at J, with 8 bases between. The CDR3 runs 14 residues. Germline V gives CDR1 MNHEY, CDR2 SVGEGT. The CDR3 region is CASSMSDSNQPQHF. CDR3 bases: TGTGCCAGCAGTATGTCTGATAGCAATCAGCCCCAGCATTTT.

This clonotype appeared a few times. The DNA of the CDR3 is TGTGCCACCGGCGAGGGCCCCCGGGAAGTCTATGAGCAGTTCTTC. Translation gives CATGEGPREVYEQFF. J is TRBJ2-1 and V is TRBV24-1, with D tentatively TRBD2 (5 bases). The V end lost 9 bases, the J end lost 8 bases, and 22 bases lay between the germline ends. The CDR3 sequence is 15 residues long. The germline V gene encodes CDR1 KGHDR and CDR2 SFDVKD.

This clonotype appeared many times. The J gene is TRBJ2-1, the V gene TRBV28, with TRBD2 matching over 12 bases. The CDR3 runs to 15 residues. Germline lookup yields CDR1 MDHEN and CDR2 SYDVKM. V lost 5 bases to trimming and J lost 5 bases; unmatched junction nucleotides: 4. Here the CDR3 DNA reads TGTGCCAGCAGTCGGACTAGCGGGGTGCACAATGAGCAGTTCTTC. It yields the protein CASSRTSGVHNEQFF. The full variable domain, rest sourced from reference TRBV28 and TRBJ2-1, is DVKVTQSSRYLVKRTGEKVFLECVQDMDHENMFWYRQDPGLGLRLIYFSYDVKMKEKGDIPEGYSVSREKKERFSLILESASTNQTSMYLCASSRTSGVHNEQFFGPGTRLTVL.

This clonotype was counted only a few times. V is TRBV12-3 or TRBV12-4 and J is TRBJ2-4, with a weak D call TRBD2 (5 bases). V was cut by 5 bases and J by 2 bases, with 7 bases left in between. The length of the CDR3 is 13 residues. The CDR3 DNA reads TGTGCCAGCAGTGGGAGTACCAAAAACATTCAGTACTTC. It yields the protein CASSGSTKNIQYF.

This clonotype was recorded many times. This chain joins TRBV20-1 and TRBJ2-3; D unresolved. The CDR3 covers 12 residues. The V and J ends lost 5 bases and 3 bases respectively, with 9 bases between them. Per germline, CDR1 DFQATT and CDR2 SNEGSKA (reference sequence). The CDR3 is CSAPDVTDTQYF. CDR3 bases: TGCAGTGCTCCGGACGTGACAGATACGCAGTATTTT.

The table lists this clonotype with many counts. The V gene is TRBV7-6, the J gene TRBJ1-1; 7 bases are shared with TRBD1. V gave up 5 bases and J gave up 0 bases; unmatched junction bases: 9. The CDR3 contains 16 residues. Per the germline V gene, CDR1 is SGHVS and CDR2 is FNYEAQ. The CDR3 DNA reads TGTGCCAGCAGCCCGAACCCGGGACAGATGAACACTGAAGCTTTCTTT. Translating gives CASSPNPGQMNTEAFF.

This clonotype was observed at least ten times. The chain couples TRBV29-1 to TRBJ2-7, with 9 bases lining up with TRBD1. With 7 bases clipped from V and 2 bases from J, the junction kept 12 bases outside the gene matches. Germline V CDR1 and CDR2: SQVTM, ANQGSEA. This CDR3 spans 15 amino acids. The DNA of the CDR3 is TGCAGCGATGGAGCCCACAGGGGGCCAGCCTACGAGCAGTACTTC. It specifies CSDGAHRGPAYEQYF.

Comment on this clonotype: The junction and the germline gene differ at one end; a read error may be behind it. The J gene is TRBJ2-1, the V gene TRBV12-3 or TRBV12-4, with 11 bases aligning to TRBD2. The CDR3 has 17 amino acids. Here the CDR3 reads CARSFDSGGAGYNEQFF. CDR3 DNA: TGTGCCCGCAGTTTTGATAGCGGGGGGGCCGGGTACAATGAGCAGTTCTTC.

CDR3: CASSWGREQQFF. The CDR3 nucleotides are TGTGCCAGCAGCTGGGGGAGGGAGCAGCAGTTCTTC. This sequence joins TRBV5-6 and TRBJ2-1, with 7 nucleotides matching TRBD2. V lost 3 bases and J lost 11; bases outside the gene matches: 5. The CDR3 runs 12 residues. From germline, CDR1 is SGHDT and CDR2 YYEEEE.

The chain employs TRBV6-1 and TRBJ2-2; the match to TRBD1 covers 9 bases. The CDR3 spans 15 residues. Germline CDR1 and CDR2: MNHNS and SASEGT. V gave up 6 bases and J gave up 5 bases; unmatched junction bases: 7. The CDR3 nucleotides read TGTGCCAGCAGGGGACAGGGAAGGTTAACCGGGGAGCTGTTTTTT. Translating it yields CASRGQGRLTGELFF.

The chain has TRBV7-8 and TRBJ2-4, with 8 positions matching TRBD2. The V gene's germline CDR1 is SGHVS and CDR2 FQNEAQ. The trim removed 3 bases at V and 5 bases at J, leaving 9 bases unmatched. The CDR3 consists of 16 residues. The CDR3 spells CASSFWAGGSENIQYF. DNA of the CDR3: TGTGCCAGCAGCTTTTGGGCGGGAGGCAGTGAAAACATTCAGTACTTC. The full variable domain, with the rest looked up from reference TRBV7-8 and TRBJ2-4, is GAGVSQSPRYKVAKRGQDVALRCDPISGHVSLFWYQQALGQGPEFLTYFQNEAQLDKSGLPSDRFFAERPEGSVSTLKIQRTQQEDSAVYLCASSFWAGGSENIQYFGAGTRLSVL.

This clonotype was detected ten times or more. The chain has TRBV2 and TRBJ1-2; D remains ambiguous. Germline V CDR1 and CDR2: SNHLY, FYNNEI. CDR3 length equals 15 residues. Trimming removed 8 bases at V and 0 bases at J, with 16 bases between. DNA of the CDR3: TGTGCCAGCTCATCCACACGGGAAGCTAACTATGGCTACACCTTC. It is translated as CASSSTREANYGYTF.

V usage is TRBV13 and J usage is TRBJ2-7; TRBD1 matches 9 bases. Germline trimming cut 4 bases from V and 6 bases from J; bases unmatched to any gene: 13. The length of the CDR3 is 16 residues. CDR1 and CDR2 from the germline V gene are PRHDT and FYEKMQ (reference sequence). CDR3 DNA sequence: TGTGCCAGCAGCTGGAAACAGGGGGCGATTTTGTCCGAGCAGTACTTC. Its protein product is CASSWKQGAILSEQYF.

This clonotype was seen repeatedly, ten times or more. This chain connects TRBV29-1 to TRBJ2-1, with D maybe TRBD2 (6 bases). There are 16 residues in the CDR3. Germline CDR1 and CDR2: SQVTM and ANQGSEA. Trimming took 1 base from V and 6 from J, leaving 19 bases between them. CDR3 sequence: CSVEGRDFSLRNEQFF. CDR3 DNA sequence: TGCAGCGTTGAAGGCCGGGACTTTTCCCTTCGCAATGAGCAGTTCTTC.

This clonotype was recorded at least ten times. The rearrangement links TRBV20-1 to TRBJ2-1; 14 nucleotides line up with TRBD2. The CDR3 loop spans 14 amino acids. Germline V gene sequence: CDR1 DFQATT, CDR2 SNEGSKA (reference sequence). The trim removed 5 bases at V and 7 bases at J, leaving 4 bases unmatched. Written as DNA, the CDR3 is TGCAGTGCTGGGGGACTAGCGGGGGCGAATGAGCAGTTCTTC. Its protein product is CSAGGLAGANEQFF.

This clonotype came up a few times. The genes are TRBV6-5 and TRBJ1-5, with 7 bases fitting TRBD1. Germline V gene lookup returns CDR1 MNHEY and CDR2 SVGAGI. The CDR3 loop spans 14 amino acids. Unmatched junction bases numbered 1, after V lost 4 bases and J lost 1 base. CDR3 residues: CASSLQGSNQPQHF. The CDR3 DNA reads TGTGCCAGCAGTTTACAGGGGAGCAATCAGCCCCAGCATTTT.

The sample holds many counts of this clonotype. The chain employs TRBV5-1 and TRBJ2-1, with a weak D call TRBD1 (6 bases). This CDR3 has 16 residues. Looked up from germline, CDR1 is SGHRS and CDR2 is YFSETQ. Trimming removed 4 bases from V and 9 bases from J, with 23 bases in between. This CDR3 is CASSPGTKSGASEQFF. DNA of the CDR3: TGCGCCAGCAGCCCCGGGACAAAAAGTGGGGCAAGTGAGCAGTTCTTC.

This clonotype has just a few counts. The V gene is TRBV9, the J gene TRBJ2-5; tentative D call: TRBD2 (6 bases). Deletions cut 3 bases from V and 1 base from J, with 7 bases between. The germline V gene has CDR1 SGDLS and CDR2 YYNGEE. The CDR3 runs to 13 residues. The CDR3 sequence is CASSAGLQETQYF. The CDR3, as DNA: TGTGCCAGCAGCGCGGGACTCCAAGAGACCCAGTACTTC.

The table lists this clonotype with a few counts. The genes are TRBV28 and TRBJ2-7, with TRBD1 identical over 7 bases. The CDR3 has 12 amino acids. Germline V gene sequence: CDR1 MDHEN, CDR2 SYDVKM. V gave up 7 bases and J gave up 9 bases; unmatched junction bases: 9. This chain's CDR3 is CASNNDRARQYF. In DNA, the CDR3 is TGTGCCAGCAACAATGACAGGGCCCGGCAGTACTTC. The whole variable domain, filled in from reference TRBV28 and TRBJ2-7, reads DVKVTQSSRYLVKRTGEKVFLECVQDMDHENMFWYRQDPGLGLRLIYFSYDVKMKEKGDIPEGYSVSREKKERFSLILESASTNQTSMYLCASNNDRARQYFGPGTRLTVT.

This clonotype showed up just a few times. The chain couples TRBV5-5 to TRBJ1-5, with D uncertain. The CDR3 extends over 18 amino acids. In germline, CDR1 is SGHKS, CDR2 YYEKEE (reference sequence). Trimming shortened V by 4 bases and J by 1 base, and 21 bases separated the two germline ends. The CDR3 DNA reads TGTGCCAGCAGCACCGTTCTGTATTTGGGCTCGAGCAATCAGCCCCAGCATTTT. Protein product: CASSTVLYLGSSNQPQHF.